Each of the 14 T cell receptor beta chains below was sequenced from the same sample in a study of human T cells and chemical hapten exposure. One entry per CDR3 protein results from TCRdb running MiXCR on the RACE reads. The sample contains about 360,000 distinct CDR3 sequences, 6% to 8.5% of which appear only once. Time point of the sample: patch test 1, 2 weeks after DPC sensitization. Treatment described: therapeutic diphenylcyclopropenone sensitization with weekly scalp DPC. The input for sequencing was whole blood, taken in connection with sensitization to the hapten diphenylcyclopropenone (DPC). The source is a young woman with alopecia areata. Some clones in this sample may be carry-over from other donors' samples.

This clonotype was observed a few times. CDR3 residues: CASSLLGANSNQPQHF. CDR3 nucleotide sequence: TGTGCCAGCTCACTTCTCGGGGCCAATAGCAATCAGCCCCAGCATTTT. This chain links TRBV18 with TRBJ1-5, with D maybe TRBD1 (5 bases). V was trimmed by 4 bases and J by 0 bases, leaving 13 bases between them. The germline CDR1 and CDR2 sequences are KGHSH and LQKENI. This CDR3 has 16 amino acids.

This clonotype was detected a few times. This chain joins TRBV3-1 and TRBJ2-7, with D tentatively TRBD1 (6 bases). Per germline, CDR1 LGHDT and CDR2 YNNKEL (reference sequence). The CDR3 covers 14 residues. V lost 4 bases to trimming and J lost 5 bases, with 15 bases between them. Here the CDR3 DNA reads TGTGCCAGCAGCCGCGGACAGCCTAGACACGAGCAGTACTTC. It is translated as CASSRGQPRHEQYF.

Only a few counts were recorded for this clonotype. V usage is TRBV6-5 and J usage is TRBJ1-2, with D perhaps matching TRBD1 (6 bases). CDR1 and CDR2 (germline): MNHEY, SVGAGI. V was clipped by 2 bases and J by 7 bases, with 14 bases between them. CDR3 length: 14 residues. CDR3 bases: TGTGCCAGCAGTTACGCCCAGGGGATTGGTGGCTACACCTTC. Protein: CASSYAQGIGGYTF.

This clonotype was detected ten times or more. The chain employs TRBV3-1 and TRBJ2-6; D may be TRBD1 (6 bases). The germline V gene has CDR1 LGHDT and CDR2 YNNKEL (reference sequence). This CDR3 comprises 20 residues. V was pared by 0 bases and J by 0 bases, with 18 bases between. As DNA, the CDR3 is TGTGCCAGCAGCCAAGAGAGATTAGGGACACCGATCTCTGGGGCCAACGTCCTGACTTTC. As protein: CASSQERLGTPISGANVLTF.

This clonotype was seen many times. The CDR3 bases are TGTGCCAGCAGTGACACCATCCCCCGTGATAATGAGCAGTTCTTC. It codes for CASSDTIPRDNEQFF. The chain employs TRBV6-2 or TRBV6-3 and TRBJ2-1; D not certain. The CDR3 has 15 residues. Trimming stripped 5 bases from V and 7 bases from J, with 18 bases between. Germline values: CDR1 MNHEY, CDR2 SVGEGT.

The chain links TRBV11-2 to TRBJ1-4, with 7 bases aligning to TRBD1. J gave up 4 bases and V 0 bases, and 2 bases lay outside the gene matches. Germline V gives CDR1 SGHAT, CDR2 FQNNGV. The CDR3 runs to 15 residues. The CDR3 nucleotides read TGTGCCAGCAGCTTAGAGACAGGGCGTAATGAAAAACTGTTTTTT. Its protein is CASSLETGRNEKLFF.

This clonotype was recorded a few times. The V gene is TRBV5-6, the J gene TRBJ1-5; maybe TRBD1 (6 bases). CDR1 and CDR2 (germline): SGHDT, YYEEEE. The V end was cut by 0 bases, the J end by 7 bases, with 14 bases between. The CDR3 is 15 residues long. The CDR3 nucleotides are TGTGCCAGCAGCTTGGGAGGGGGTACTGGACAGCCCCAGCATTTT. The encoded protein is CASSLGGGTGQPQHF. Full variable domain (rest looked up from reference TRBV5-6 and TRBJ1-5): DAGVTQSPTHLIKTRGQQVTLRCSPKSGHDTVSWYQQALGQGPQFIFQYYEEEERQRGNFPDRFSGHQFPNYSSELNVNALLLGDSALYLCASSLGGGTGQPQHFGDGTRLSIL.

The table lists this clonotype with a few counts. The J gene is TRBJ2-2, the V gene TRBV27, with 12 bases matching TRBD1. The CDR3 sequence is 15 residues long. The trim removed 10 bases at V and 4 bases at J, leaving 7 bases unmatched. Germline lookup yields CDR1 MNHEY and CDR2 SMNVEV (reference sequence). This CDR3 is CATGTGGPLTGELFF. In nucleotides, the CDR3 is TGTGCCACCGGGACAGGGGGCCCTCTCACCGGGGAGCTGTTTTTT.

The sample holds a few counts of this clonotype. The chain recombines TRBV4-1 with TRBJ1-5; D is perhaps TRBD1 (5 bases). Germline assignment: CDR1 MGHRA and CDR2 YSYEKL. CDR3 length: 17 amino acids. The V and J ends lost 0 bases and 1 base respectively, with 13 bases between them. The CDR3, as DNA: TGCGCCAGCAGCCAAGATACCAGGGCAGCGAGCAATCAGCCCCAGCATTTT. Its protein is CASSQDTRAASNQPQHF.

The chain links TRBV7-2 to TRBJ2-3, with 10 positions matching TRBD1. Germline loops: CDR1 SGHTA, CDR2 FQGNSA. Losses at the gene ends were 3 bases for V and 3 bases for J; bases not matched to a gene: 6. This CDR3 comprises 16 residues. The CDR3 sequence: CASSLWDRGPTDTQYF. The CDR3, as DNA: TGTGCCAGCAGCTTGTGGGACAGGGGACCGACAGATACGCAGTATTTT.

About this clonotype: A much larger clone differs from this one at a single base, so this may be a read error. Since no conserved phenylalanine or tryptophan closes the CDR3, a read error is the likely cause. This sequence joins TRBV6-5 and TRBJ2-1; D may be TRBD1 (5 bases). V shed 4 bases and J shed 3 bases, with 7 bases lying between them. CDR3 size: 13 residues. Per the germline V gene, CDR1 is MNHEY and CDR2 is SVGAGI. The CDR3 sequence: CASSWGDYNEQFL. CDR3 coding DNA: TGTGCCAGCAGTTGGGGCGACTACAATGAGCAGTTCCTC.

In this sample, this clonotype turned up a few times. The chain recombines TRBV10-3 with TRBJ2-7, with D possibly matching TRBD1 (5 bases). The ends were cut back, 0 bases at V and 4 bases at J, with 7 bases in the middle. This CDR3 has 13 residues. Germline assignment: CDR1 ENHRY and CDR2 SYGVKD. In nucleotides, the CDR3 is TGTGCCATCAGTGAGTCGACAGTGTACGAGCAGTACTTC. Its protein is CAISESTVYEQYF.

The J gene is TRBJ1-1, the V gene TRBV6-5; D gene unclear. Looked up from germline, CDR1 is MNHEY and CDR2 is SVGAGI. The V and J ends lost 5 bases and 4 bases respectively, with 11 bases between them. CDR3 length: 13 amino acids. CDR3 in amino acids: CASSGYRSTEAFF. As DNA, the CDR3 is TGTGCCAGCAGTGGGTATCGTAGCACTGAAGCTTTCTTT.

This clonotype has more than one count but fewer than ten. The CDR3 here is CAIRWTGAQRAEAFF. CDR3 coding DNA: TGTGCCATCAGGTGGACAGGGGCTCAAAGGGCTGAAGCTTTCTTT. The chain joins TRBV10-3 to TRBJ1-1; 9 bases map to TRBD1. From germline, CDR1 is ENHRY and CDR2 SYGVKD. J lost 6 bases, V lost 6 bases, and 11 bases had no gene match. The CDR3 sequence is 15 residues long.